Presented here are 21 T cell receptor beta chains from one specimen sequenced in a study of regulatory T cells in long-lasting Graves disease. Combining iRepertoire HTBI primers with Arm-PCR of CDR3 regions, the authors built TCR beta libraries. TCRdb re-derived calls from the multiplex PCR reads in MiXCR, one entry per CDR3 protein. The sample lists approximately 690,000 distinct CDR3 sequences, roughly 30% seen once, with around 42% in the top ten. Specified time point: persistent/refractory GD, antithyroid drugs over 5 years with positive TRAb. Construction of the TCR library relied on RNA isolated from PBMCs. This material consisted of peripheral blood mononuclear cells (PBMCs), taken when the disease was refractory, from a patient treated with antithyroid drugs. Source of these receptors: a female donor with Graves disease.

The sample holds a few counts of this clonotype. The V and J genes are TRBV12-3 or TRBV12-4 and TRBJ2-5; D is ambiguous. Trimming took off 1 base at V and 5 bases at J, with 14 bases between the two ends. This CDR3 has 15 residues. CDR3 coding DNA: TGTGCCAGCAGTTTAGGGTGGGTTGGTGGGGAGACCCAGTACTTC. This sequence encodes CASSLGWVGGETQYF.

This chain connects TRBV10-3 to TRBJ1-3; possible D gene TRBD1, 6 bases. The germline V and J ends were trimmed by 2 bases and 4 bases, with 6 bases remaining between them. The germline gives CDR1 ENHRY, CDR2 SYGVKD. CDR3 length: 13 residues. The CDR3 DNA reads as TGTGCCATCAGTGAGGGACAGGGAAACACCATATATTTT. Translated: CAISEGQGNTIYF.

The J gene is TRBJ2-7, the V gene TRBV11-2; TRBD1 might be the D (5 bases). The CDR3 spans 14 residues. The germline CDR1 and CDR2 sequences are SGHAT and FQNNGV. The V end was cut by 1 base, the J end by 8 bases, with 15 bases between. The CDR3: CASSLGLKGQKQYF. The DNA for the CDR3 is TGTGCCAGCAGCTTAGGACTTAAGGGGCAAAAGCAGTACTTC.

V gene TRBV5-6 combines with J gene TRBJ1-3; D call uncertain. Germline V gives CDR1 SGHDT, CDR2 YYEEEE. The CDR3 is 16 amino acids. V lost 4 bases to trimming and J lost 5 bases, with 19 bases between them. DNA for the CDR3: TGTGCCAGCAGCCTTGGTGACGGGCCCCACCGAAACACCATATATTTT. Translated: CASSLGDGPHRNTIYF.

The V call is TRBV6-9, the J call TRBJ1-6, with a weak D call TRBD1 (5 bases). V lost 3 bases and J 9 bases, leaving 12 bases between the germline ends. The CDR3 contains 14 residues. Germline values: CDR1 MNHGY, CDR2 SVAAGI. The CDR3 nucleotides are TGTGCCAGCAGTTACCAGGGTGGAGGTTCACCCCTCCACTTT. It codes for CASSYQGGGSPLHF.

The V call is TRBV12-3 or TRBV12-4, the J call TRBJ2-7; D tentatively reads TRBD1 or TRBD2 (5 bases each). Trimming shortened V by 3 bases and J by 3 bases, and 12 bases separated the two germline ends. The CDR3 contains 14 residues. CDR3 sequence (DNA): TGTGCCAGCAGTTTTGCCGGGGCCTACTACGAGCAGTACTTC. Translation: CASSFAGAYYEQYF.

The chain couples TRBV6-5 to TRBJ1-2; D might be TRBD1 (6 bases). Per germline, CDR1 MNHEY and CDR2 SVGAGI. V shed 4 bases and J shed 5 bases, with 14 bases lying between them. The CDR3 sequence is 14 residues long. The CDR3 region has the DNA TGTGCCAGCAGTTCCACCGGGACACAGTATGGCTACACCTTC. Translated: CASSSTGTQYGYTF.

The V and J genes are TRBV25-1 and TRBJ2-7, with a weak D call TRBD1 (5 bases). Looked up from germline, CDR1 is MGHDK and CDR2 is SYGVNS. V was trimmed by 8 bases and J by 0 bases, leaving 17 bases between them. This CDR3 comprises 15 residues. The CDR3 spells CASGRLDSYSYEQYF. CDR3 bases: TGTGCCAGCGGACGATTAGACAGCTACTCCTACGAGCAGTACTTC.

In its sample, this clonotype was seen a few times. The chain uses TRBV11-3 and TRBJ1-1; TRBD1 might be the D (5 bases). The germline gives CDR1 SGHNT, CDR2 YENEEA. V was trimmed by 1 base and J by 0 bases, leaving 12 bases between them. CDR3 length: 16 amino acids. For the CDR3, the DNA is TGTGCCAGCAGCTTAGGACAGTACTACATGAACACTGAAGCTTTCTTT. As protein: CASSLGQYYMNTEAFF.

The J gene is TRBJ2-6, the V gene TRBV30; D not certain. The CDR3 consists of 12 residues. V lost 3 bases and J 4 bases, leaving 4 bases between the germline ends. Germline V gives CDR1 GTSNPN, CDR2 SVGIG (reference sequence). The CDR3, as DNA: TGTGCCTGGAGGTTCGGGGCCAACGTCCTGACTTTC. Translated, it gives CAWRFGANVLTF.

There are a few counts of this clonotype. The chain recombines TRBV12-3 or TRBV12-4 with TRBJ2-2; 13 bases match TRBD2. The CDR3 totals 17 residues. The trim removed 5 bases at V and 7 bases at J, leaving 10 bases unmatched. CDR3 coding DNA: TGTGCCAGCAGTATTGGACTAGCGGGAGTAGTGGGCGGGGAGCTGTTTTTT. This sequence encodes CASSIGLAGVVGGELFF.

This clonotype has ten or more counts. In DNA form, the CDR3 reads TGTGCCAGCAGTTTAGGAATGACAGGGATGGAACAGCCCCAGCATTTT. It specifies CASSLGMTGMEQPQHF. The chain carries TRBV12-3 or TRBV12-4 and TRBJ1-5; 7 bases map to TRBD1. This CDR3 spans 16 amino acids. Unmatched junction bases numbered 10, after V lost 1 base and J lost 7 bases.

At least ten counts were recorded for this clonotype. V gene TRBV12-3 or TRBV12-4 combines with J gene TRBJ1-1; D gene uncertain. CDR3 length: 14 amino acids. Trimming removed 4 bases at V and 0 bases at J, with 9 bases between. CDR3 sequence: CASSSRLMNTEAFF. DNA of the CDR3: TGTGCCAGCAGTTCGCGATTAATGAACACTGAAGCTTTCTTT.

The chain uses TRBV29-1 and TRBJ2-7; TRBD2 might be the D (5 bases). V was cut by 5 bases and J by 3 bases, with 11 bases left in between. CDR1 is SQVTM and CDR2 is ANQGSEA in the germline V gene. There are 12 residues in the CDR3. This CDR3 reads CSVLDAGYEQYF. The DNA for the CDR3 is TGCAGCGTTTTGGACGCGGGCTACGAGCAGTACTTC.

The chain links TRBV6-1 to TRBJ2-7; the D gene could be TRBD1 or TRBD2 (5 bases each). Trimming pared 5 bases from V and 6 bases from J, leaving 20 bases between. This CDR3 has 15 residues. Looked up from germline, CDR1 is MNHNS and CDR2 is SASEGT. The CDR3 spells CASSRTGPGTGEQYF. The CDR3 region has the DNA TGTGCCAGCAGTCGGACGGGACCAGGGACGGGCGAGCAGTACTTC.

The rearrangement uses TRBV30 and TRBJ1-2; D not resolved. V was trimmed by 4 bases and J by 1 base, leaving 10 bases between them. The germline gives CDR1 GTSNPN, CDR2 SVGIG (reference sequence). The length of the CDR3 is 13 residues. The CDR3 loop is CAWITGNNYGYTF. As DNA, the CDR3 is TGTGCCTGGATAACCGGTAATAACTATGGCTACACCTTC.

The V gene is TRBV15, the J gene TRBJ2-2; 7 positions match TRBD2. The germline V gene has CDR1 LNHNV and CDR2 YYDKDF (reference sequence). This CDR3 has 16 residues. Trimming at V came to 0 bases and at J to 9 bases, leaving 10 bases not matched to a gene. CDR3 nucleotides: TGTGCCACCAGCAGAGACGGGAGGCCATTCCCCCGGGAGCTGTTTTTT. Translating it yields CATSRDGRPFPRELFF.

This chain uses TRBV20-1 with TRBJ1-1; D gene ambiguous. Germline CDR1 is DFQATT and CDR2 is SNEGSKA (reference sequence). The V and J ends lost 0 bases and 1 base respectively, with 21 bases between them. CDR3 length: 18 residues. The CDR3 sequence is CSARDRVRPGRGNTEAFF. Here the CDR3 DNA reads TGCAGTGCTAGAGATCGGGTCCGACCTGGACGGGGGAACACTGAAGCTTTCTTT.

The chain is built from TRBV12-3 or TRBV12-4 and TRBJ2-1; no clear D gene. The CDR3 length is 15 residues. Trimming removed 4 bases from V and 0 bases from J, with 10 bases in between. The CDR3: CASSSSPSSYNEQFF. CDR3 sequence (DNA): TGTGCCAGCAGTTCAAGTCCGAGCTCCTACAATGAGCAGTTCTTC.

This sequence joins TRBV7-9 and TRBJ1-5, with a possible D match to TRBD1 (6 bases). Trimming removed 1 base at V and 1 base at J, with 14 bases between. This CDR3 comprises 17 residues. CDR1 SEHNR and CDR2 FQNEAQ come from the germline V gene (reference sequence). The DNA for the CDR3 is TGTGCCAGCAGCTTAGTCGGGGGGGGGCCGAGCAATCAGCCCCAGCATTTT. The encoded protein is CASSLVGGGPSNQPQHF.

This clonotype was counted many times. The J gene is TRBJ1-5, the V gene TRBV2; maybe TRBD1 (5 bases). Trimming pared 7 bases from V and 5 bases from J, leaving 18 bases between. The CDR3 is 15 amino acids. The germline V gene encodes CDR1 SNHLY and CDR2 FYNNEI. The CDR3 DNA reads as TGTGCCAGCACGGGGCGGGGGTTGTTCGATCAGCCCCAGCATTTT. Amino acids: CASTGRGLFDQPQHF. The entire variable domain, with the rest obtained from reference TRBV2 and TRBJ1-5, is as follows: EPEVTQTPSHQVTQMGQEVILRCVPISNHLYFYWYRQILGQKVEFLVSFYNNEISEKSEIFDDQFSVERPDGSNFTLKIRSTKLEDSAMYFCASTGRGLFDQPQHFGDGTRLSIL.